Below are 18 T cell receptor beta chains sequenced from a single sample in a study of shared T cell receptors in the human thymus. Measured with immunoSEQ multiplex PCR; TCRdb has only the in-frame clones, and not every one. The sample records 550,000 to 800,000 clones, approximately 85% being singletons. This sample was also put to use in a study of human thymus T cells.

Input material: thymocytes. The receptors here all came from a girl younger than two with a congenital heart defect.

The CDR3 spells CASSVGGHGGELFF. The CDR3 DNA reads TGTGCCAGCAGTGTAGGAGGGCACGGCGGGGAGCTGTTTTTT. The chain uses TRBV6-1 and TRBJ2-2, with a possible D match to TRBD2 (6 bases). The CDR3 spans 14 residues. The germline V gene encodes CDR1 MNHNS and CDR2 SASEGT. Trimming cost V 4 bases and J 7 bases, with 13 bases left between them.

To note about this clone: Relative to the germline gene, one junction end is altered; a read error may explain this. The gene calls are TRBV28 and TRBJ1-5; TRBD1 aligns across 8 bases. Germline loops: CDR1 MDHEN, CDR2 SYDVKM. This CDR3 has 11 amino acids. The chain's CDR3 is CASTLRDRLIF. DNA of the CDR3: TGTGCCAGCACTCTCCGGGACAGGTTAATTTTT.

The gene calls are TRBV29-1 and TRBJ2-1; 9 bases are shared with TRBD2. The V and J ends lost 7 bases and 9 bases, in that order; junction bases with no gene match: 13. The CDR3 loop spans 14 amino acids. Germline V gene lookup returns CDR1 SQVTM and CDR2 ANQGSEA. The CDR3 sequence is CSGLRGGRISEQFF. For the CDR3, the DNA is TGCAGCGGTCTGCGGGGGGGCCGGATAAGTGAGCAGTTCTTC.

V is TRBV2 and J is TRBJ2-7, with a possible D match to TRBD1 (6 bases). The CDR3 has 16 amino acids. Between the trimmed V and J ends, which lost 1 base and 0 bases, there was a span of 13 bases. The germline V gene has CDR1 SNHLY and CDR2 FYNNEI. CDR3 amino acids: CASSEEGGQSSYEQYF. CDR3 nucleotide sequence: TGTGCCAGCAGTGAAGAAGGTGGACAGAGCTCCTACGAGCAGTACTTC. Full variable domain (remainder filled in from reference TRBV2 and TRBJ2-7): EPEVTQTPSHQVTQMGQEVILRCVPISNHLYFYWYRQILGQKVEFLVSFYNNEISEKSEIFDDQFSVERPDGSNFTLKIRSTKLEDSAMYFCASSEEGGQSSYEQYFGPGTRLTVT.

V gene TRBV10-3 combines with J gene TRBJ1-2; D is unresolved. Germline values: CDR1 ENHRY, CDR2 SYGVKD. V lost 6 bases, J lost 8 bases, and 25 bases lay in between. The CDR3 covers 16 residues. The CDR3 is CAISPGCSLPELGYTF. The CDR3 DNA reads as TGTGCCATCAGCCCGGGATGTTCCCTCCCCGAATTAGGCTACACCTTC.

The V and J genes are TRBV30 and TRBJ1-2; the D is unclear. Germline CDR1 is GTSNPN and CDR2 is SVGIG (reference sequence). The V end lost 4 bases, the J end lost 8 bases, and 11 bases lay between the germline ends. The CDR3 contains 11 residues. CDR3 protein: CAWNGVGGYTF. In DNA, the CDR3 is TGTGCCTGGAACGGGGTCGGGGGCTACACCTTC. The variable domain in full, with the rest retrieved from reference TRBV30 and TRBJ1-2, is SQTIHQWPATLVQPVGSPLSLECTVEGTSNPNLYWYRQAAGRGLQLLFYSVGIGQISSEVPQNLSASRPQDRQFILSSKKLLLSDSGFYLCAWNGVGGYTFGSGTRLTVV.

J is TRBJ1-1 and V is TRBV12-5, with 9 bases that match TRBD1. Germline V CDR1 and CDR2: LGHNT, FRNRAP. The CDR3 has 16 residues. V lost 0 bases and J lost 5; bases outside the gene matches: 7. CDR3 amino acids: CASGLVQGAGETEAFF. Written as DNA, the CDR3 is TGTGCTAGTGGTTTGGTACAGGGGGCAGGAGAAACTGAAGCTTTCTTT.

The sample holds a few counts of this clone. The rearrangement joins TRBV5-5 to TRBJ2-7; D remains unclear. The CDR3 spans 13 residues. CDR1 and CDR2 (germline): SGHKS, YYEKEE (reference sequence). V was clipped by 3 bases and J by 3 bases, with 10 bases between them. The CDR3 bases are TGTGCCAGCAGCTCCAAGCAGGACTACGAGCAGTACTTC. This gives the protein CASSSKQDYEQYF.

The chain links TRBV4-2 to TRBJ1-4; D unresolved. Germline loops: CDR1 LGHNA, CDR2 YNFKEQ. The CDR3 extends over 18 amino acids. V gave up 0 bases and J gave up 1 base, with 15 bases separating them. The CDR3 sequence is CASSQEEGKKITNEKLFF. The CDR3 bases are TGTGCCAGCAGCCAAGAAGAGGGCAAGAAGATAACTAATGAAAAACTGTTTTTT.

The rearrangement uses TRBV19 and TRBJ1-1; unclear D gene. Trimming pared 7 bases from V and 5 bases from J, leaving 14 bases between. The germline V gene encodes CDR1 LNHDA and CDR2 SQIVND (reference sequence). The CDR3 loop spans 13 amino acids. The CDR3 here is CASKGGSLTEAFF. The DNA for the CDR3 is TGTGCCAGTAAGGGCGGGAGCCTGACTGAAGCTTTCTTT. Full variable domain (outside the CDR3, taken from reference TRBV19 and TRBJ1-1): DGGITQSPKYLFRKEGQNVTLSCEQNLNHDAMYWYRQDPGQGLRLIYYSQIVNDFQKGDIAEGYSVSREKKESFPLTVTSAQKNPTAFYLCASKGGSLTEAFFGQGTRLTVV.

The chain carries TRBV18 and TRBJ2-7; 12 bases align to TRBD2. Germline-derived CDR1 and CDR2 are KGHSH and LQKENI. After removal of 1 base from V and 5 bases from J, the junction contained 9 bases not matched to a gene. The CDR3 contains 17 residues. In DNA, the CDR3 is TGTGCCAGCTCACCACGGACTAGCGGGGCGTCAGGGAACGAGCAGTACTTC. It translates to CASSPRTSGASGNEQYF.

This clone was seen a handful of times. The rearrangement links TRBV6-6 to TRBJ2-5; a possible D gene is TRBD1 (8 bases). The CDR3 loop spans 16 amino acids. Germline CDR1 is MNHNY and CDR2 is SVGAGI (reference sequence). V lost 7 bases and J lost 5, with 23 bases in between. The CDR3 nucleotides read TGTGCCAGCAAGGAAGCCACAGGGGGGGTCCGGGAGACCCAGTACTTC. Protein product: CASKEATGGVRETQYF.

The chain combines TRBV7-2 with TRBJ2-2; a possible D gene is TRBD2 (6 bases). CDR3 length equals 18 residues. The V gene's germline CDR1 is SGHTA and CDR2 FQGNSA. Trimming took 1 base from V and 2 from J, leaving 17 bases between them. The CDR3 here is CASSLVEEGLANTGELFF. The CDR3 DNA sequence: TGTGCCAGCAGCTTAGTTGAAGAGGGACTCGCAAACACCGGGGAGCTGTTTTTT. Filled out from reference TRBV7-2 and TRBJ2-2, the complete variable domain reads GAGVSQSPSNKVTEKGKDVELRCDPISGHTALYWYRQSLGQGLEFLIYFQGNSAPDKSGLPSDRFSAERTGGSVSTLTIQRTQQEDSAVYLCASSLVEEGLANTGELFFGEGSRLTVL.

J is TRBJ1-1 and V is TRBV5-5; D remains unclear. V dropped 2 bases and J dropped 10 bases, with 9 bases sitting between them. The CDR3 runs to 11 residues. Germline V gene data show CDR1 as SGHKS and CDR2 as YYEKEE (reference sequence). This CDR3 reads CASSFPPLAFF. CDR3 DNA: TGTGCCAGCAGCTTCCCCCCCCTAGCTTTCTTT.

The CDR3 DNA follows: TGTGCCAGCCAAATCTCGGGGAATAGGTCCTACGAGCAGTACTTC. It is translated as CASQISGNRSYEQYF. The chain carries TRBV7-8 and TRBJ2-7, with D possibly being TRBD2 (5 bases). The CDR3 totals 15 residues. Trimming took 8 bases from V and 1 from J, leaving 18 bases between them. CDR1 is SGHVS, CDR2 FQNEAQ, per germline.

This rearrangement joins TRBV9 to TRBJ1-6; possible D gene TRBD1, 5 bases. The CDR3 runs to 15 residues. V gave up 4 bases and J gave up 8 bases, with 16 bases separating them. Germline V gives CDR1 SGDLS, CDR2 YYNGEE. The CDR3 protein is CASSPGPDLDSPLHF. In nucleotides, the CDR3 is TGTGCCAGCAGCCCAGGGCCCGATCTCGATTCACCCCTCCACTTT.

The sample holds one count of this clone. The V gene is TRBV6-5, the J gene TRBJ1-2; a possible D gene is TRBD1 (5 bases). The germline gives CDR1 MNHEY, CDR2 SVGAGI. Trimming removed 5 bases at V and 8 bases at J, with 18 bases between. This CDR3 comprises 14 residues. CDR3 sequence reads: CASSQRDSRTGYTF. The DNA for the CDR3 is TGTGCCAGCAGTCAACGGGACTCACGGACCGGCTACACCTTC.

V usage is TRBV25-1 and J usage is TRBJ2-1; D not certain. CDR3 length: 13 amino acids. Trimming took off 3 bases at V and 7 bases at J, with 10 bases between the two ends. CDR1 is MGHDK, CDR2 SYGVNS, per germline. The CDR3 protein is CASSDRAANEQFF. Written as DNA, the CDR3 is TGTGCCAGCAGTGATCGCGCTGCGAATGAGCAGTTCTTC.